This T cell receptor beta chain was retrieved from a study of Graves' ophthalmopathy and Graves' hyperthyroidism. No donor had other autoimmune disease, uncontrolled infection, pregnancy or lactation. The evidence that diagnosis relied on was clinical symptoms, serum thyroxine, TRAb, thyroid ultrasound and orbital computed tomography. TCR beta CDR3 amplification used RNA transcripts. The authors performed first-round RT-PCR with HTBI primers and then a second-round multiplex PCR. TCRdb reanalysed the multiplex PCR reads using MiXCR and keeps one entry per CDR3 protein. This repertoire shows about 48,000 distinct CDR3 sequences, 50% found once; its top ten account for about 25%. Notes on the study in general: Discrimination between ophthalmopathy and stable hyperthyroidism by a 13-signature model showed 87.88% sensitivity and more than 65% specificity.

About this clonotype itself: Its antigen is currently unknown.

Trimming took 6 bases from V and 3 from J; bases not matched to a gene: 7. This CDR3 is built from 16 residues. CDR1 and CDR2 from the germline V gene are ENHRY and SYGVKD. The chain combines TRBV10-3 with TRBJ2-7; TRBD2 matches 14 bases. The sample consisted of peripheral blood. The sequence came from an adult man with Graves' ophthalmopathy. The CDR3, as DNA: TGTGCCATCAGGAGCACCGGGACTAGCGGGAGCTACGAGCAGTACTTC. It encodes CAIRSTGTSGSYEQYF.